These 27 T cell receptor beta chains were all obtained from the same sample, sequenced in a study of blood T cell repertoires in COVID-19. Using immunoSEQ multiplex PCR, the repertoire was profiled, and TCRdb retains in-frame clones only, with some absent. The table records fewer than 350,000 clones, roughly nine tenths of them present only once. The specimen sequenced was peripheral blood. These receptors were collected from a woman aged 25-40 years with COVID-19, enrolled during active disease.

CDR3 amino acids: CASSFAGYGYTF. For the CDR3, the DNA is TGTGCCAGCAGTTTTGCGGGGTATGGCTACACCTTC. This sequence joins TRBV12-3 or TRBV12-4 and TRBJ1-2; no definite D call. This CDR3 is built from 12 residues. V was clipped by 3 bases and J by 5 bases, with 7 bases between them.

The rearrangement links TRBV9 to TRBJ2-3; 9 bases agree with TRBD1. Germline loops: CDR1 SGDLS, CDR2 YYNGEE. J was trimmed by 3 bases and V by 0 bases; bases with no gene match: 8. This CDR3 has 17 residues. As DNA, the CDR3 is TGTGCCAGCAGCGTAGAAATCGGGACAGGGTTAACAGATACGCAGTATTTT. This translates into CASSVEIGTGLTDTQYF.

Turning to this clone: The same CDR3 arises from other DNA sequences in this sample as well. The CDR3 DNA reads as TGTGCCAGCAGTTCGTTGACAGGGGGCTACGAGCAGTACTTC. Translation gives CASSSLTGGYEQYF. The chain employs TRBV28 and TRBJ2-7, with 9 bases that match TRBD1. Germline loops: CDR1 MDHEN, CDR2 SYDVKM. The J segment lost 3 bases and the V segment lost 4 bases, leaving 4 bases of the junction unmatched. This CDR3 has 14 amino acids.

The V and J genes are TRBV5-1 and TRBJ2-7; 8 positions agree with TRBD1. With 3 bases clipped from V and 5 bases from J, the junction kept 7 bases outside the gene matches. Germline V gene lookup returns CDR1 SGHRS and CDR2 YFSETQ. This CDR3 has 14 amino acids. CDR3 coding DNA: TGCGCCAGCAGCTCAACAGGGGGTCTCGACGAGCAGTACTTC. Its protein is CASSSTGGLDEQYF.

The V and J genes are TRBV4-1 and TRBJ2-2; 9 bases fit TRBD2. The CDR3 is 20 residues long. V was clipped by 0 bases and J by 1 base; unmatched bases: 12. CDR1 is MGHRA and CDR2 is YSYEKL in the germline V gene. The CDR3 is CASSQDWAGGSFKNTGELFF. The DNA for the CDR3 is TGCGCCAGCAGCCAAGATTGGGCGGGGGGGAGTTTCAAGAACACCGGGGAGCTGTTTTTT.

This chain uses TRBV4-1 with TRBJ2-3; TRBD2 agrees at 8 bases. J gave up 5 bases and V 2 bases, and 9 bases lay outside the gene matches. The germline V gene encodes CDR1 MGHRA and CDR2 YSYEKL. There are 16 residues in the CDR3. CDR3 sequence (DNA): TGCGCCAGCAGCCAACCGCGGGGGGCGAGGGTAGATACGCAGTATTTT. Its translation: CASSQPRGARVDTQYF.

A remark on this clone: This CDR3 is also generated by other DNA sequences in the sample. This chain uses TRBV9 with TRBJ2-7; D remains ambiguous. There are 12 residues in the CDR3. Germline CDR1 SGDLS, CDR2 YYNGEE. Trimming left V 3 bases short and J 0 bases short, with 4 bases between. Here the CDR3 DNA reads TGTGCCAGCAGCGGGAGCTCCTACGAGCAGTACTTC. Protein product: CASSGSSYEQYF.

This chain joins TRBV7-9 and TRBJ2-3; D remains unclear. The V end lost 2 bases, the J end lost 4 bases, and 7 bases lay between the germline ends. The CDR3 is 13 residues long. Germline V gene data show CDR1 as SEHNR and CDR2 as FQNEAQ (reference sequence). CDR3 bases: TGTGCCAGCAGCTTACCGGAGTCAGATACGCAGTATTTT. Translating gives CASSLPESDTQYF.

The V call is TRBV5-1, the J call TRBJ2-1, with TRBD2 matching 7 bases. Germline CDR1 and CDR2: SGHRS and YFSETQ. V was clipped by 4 bases and J by 9 bases; unmatched bases: 10. CDR3 length equals 14 residues. The CDR3 nucleotides read TGCGCCAGCAGCCCCCGACTAGCCGGAGGTGAGCAGTTCTTC. As protein: CASSPRLAGGEQFF.

The gene calls are TRBV10-1 and TRBJ2-1; 9 bases are a match to TRBD2. Trimming removed 6 bases from V and 5 bases from J; junction bases left unmatched: 8. CDR1 is WNHNN, CDR2 SYGVQD, per germline (reference sequence). The CDR3 extends over 15 amino acids. CDR3 residues: CASSHPSGVNNEQFF. In DNA form, the CDR3 reads TGCGCCAGCAGCCACCCTAGCGGGGTGAACAATGAGCAGTTCTTC.

This chain connects TRBV28 to TRBJ2-5; D might be TRBD1 (6 bases). CDR1 MDHEN and CDR2 SYDVKM come from the germline V gene. This CDR3 spans 14 amino acids. V was cut by 8 bases and J by 1 base, with 14 bases left in between. This chain's CDR3 is CASRSQGIQETQYF. The DNA of the CDR3 is TGTGCCAGCCGATCACAGGGAATCCAAGAGACCCAGTACTTC.

This chain joins TRBV6-1 and TRBJ1-3; D is uncertain. The CDR3 has 11 residues. The germline V gene has CDR1 MNHNS and CDR2 SASEGT. V gave up 3 bases and J gave up 10 bases, with 7 bases separating them. CDR3 nucleotide sequence: TGTGCCAGCAGTGAGCGGGGAACCATATATTTT. Encoded protein: CASSERGTIYF.

This clone was seen only once. V is TRBV12-3 or TRBV12-4 and J is TRBJ2-2, with unresolved D. The CDR3 sequence is 13 residues long. V gave up 6 bases and J gave up 6 bases, with 11 bases separating them. CDR3 nucleotide sequence: TGTGCCAGCAGGAGTAGCACGGCCGGGGAGCTGTTTTTT. Encoded protein: CASRSSTAGELFF.

This chain links TRBV27 with TRBJ1-6; TRBD1 is a possible D gene (6 bases). The CDR3 loop spans 15 amino acids. V was pared by 4 bases and J by 9 bases, with 16 bases between. Germline CDR1 and CDR2: MNHEY and SMNVEV (reference sequence). CDR3 sequence reads: CASSSQDSQLSPLHF. The CDR3 DNA is TGTGCCAGCAGTTCGCAGGACAGCCAACTTTCACCCCTCCACTTT.

This clone was counted at least ten times. The chain has TRBV7-8 and TRBJ2-1; perhaps TRBD2 as D (5 bases). This CDR3 contains 20 residues. Trimming pared 3 bases from V and 0 bases from J, leaving 24 bases between. Germline loops: CDR1 SGHVS, CDR2 FQNEAQ. CDR3 sequence reads: CASSFVQFSRGLSSYNEQFF. CDR3 sequence (DNA): TGTGCCAGCAGCTTCGTTCAATTTTCCCGGGGTTTGAGCTCCTACAATGAGCAGTTCTTC.

This chain uses TRBV27 with TRBJ1-1; tentative D call: TRBD1 (6 bases). The CDR3 sequence is 15 residues long. The germline V and J ends were trimmed by 3 bases and 1 base, with 12 bases remaining between them. In germline, CDR1 is MNHEY, CDR2 SMNVEV (reference sequence). The DNA of the CDR3 is TGTGCCAGCAGTTTCGGGGGGACACCGAACACTGAAGCTTTCTTT. This codes for CASSFGGTPNTEAFF.

The rearrangement joins TRBV28 to TRBJ1-1; D is uncertain. The CDR3 is 14 residues long. Germline V gene lookup returns CDR1 MDHEN and CDR2 SYDVKM. V was pared by 2 bases and J by 0 bases, with 7 bases between. The CDR3: CASSLISVNTEAFF. The CDR3 DNA sequence: TGTGCCAGCAGTTTAATATCGGTGAACACTGAAGCTTTCTTT.

J is TRBJ2-5 and V is TRBV6-5, with D perhaps matching TRBD2 (5 bases). Trimming removed 7 bases from V and 5 bases from J, with 17 bases in between. CDR1 is MNHEY, CDR2 SVGAGI, per germline. The CDR3 extends over 14 amino acids. The CDR3 protein is CASTPLTGGETQYF. The CDR3 DNA follows: TGTGCCAGCACCCCGTTAACCGGCGGGGAGACCCAGTACTTC.

The chain links TRBV20-1 to TRBJ1-3; D gene unclear. Per germline, CDR1 DFQATT and CDR2 SNEGSKA (reference sequence). The CDR3 extends over 11 amino acids. With 6 bases removed from V and 4 bases from J, the gap between germline ends came to 7 bases. CDR3 in amino acids: CSAPRGNTIYF. The DNA for the CDR3 is TGCAGTGCCCCCCGGGGAAACACCATATATTTT.

The DNA for the CDR3 is TGTGCCAGCAACCCCACGGGACAGGTCTACAATGAGCAGTTCTTC. It yields the protein CASNPTGQVYNEQFF. The genes are TRBV6-5 and TRBJ2-1; 8 bases line up with TRBD1. The CDR3 runs 15 residues. In germline, CDR1 is MNHEY, CDR2 SVGAGI. The trim removed 7 bases at V and 3 bases at J, leaving 8 bases unmatched.

This chain links TRBV5-5 with TRBJ2-5, with 7 bases identical to TRBD1. J lost 5 bases, V lost 6 bases, and 13 bases had no gene match. CDR3 length: 15 amino acids. Germline V gives CDR1 SGHKS, CDR2 YYEKEE (reference sequence). The CDR3 DNA reads TGTGCCAGCACCCCCTGGGGACAGTCGCAGGAGACCCAGTACTTC. Protein sequence: CASTPWGQSQETQYF. The full variable domain, completed using reference TRBV5-5 and TRBJ2-5, is DAGVTQSPTHLIKTRGQQVTLRCSPISGHKSVSWYQQVLGQGPQFIFQYYEKEERGRGNFPDRFSARQFPNYSSELNVNALLLGDSALYLCASTPWGQSQETQYFGPGTRLLVL.

The chain recombines TRBV19 with TRBJ1-2; D unclear. The V and J ends lost 3 bases and 0 bases respectively, with 14 bases between them. The germline V gene has CDR1 LNHDA and CDR2 SQIVND (reference sequence). The CDR3 has 16 residues. The CDR3 sequence is CASSIDSRGANYGYTF. The CDR3 DNA is TGTGCCAGTAGTATCGACTCGCGGGGAGCTAACTATGGCTACACCTTC.

The rearrangement links TRBV5-1 to TRBJ2-1; 9 positions match TRBD2. The V and J ends lost 3 bases and 9 bases, in that order; junction bases with no gene match: 10. This CDR3 region has 15 residues. Germline V gives CDR1 SGHRS, CDR2 YFSETQ. The CDR3 region has the DNA TGCGCCAGCAGCTCCCGCGGGGGGGCCTGGGGTGAGCAGTTCTTC. Its translation is CASSSRGGAWGEQFF.

V and J are TRBV4-1 and TRBJ2-2, with 8 bases matching TRBD2. V gave up 3 bases and J gave up 7 bases; unmatched junction bases: 10. The germline V gene has CDR1 MGHRA and CDR2 YSYEKL. There are 16 residues in the CDR3. The CDR3 spells CASSQDPGLVIGELFF. In DNA form, the CDR3 reads TGCGCCAGCAGCCAGGATCCGGGACTAGTTATCGGGGAGCTGTTTTTT.

The J gene is TRBJ2-3, the V gene TRBV5-1; 9 bases line up with TRBD2. V gave up 2 bases and J gave up 3 bases; unmatched junction bases: 4. Germline lookup yields CDR1 SGHRS and CDR2 YFSETQ. The CDR3 is 15 residues long. DNA of the CDR3: TGCGCCAGCAGCTTTGGCGGGGGGGAGACAGATACGCAGTATTTT. It translates to CASSFGGGETDTQYF.

The CDR3 DNA sequence: TGTGCCAGCAGCAGAGAGACAGCTAACTATGGCTACACCTTC. It codes for CASSRETANYGYTF. The rearrangement uses TRBV5-5 and TRBJ1-2; perhaps TRBD1 as D (5 bases). Trimming stripped 4 bases from V and 0 bases from J, with 10 bases between. Germline CDR1 SGHKS, CDR2 YYEKEE (reference sequence). This CDR3 comprises 14 residues.

The chain uses TRBV5-1 and TRBJ1-1; TRBD1 agrees at 7 bases. The J segment lost 7 bases and the V segment lost 4 bases, leaving 13 bases of the junction unmatched. Germline-derived CDR1 and CDR2 are SGHRS and YFSETQ. This CDR3 is 15 amino acids long. In nucleotides, the CDR3 is TGCGCCAGCAGCCTTGCGACAGGGAACATGGGTGAAGCTTTCTTT. It yields the protein CASSLATGNMGEAFF. Using reference TRBV5-1 and TRBJ1-1 for the parts outside the CDR3, the full variable domain is KAGVTQTPRYLIKTRGQQVTLSCSPISGHRSVSWYQQTPGQGLQFLFEYFSETQRNKGNFPGRFSGRQFSNSRSEMNVSTLELGDSALYLCASSLATGNMGEAFFGQGTRLTVV.